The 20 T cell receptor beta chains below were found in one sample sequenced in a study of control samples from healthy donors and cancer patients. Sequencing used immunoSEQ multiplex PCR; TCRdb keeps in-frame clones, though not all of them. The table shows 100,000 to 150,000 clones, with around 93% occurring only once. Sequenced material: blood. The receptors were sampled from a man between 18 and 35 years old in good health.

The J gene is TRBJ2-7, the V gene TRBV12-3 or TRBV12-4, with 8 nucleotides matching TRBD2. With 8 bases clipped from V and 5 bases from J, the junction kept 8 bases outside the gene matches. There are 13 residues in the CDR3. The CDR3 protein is CASSISGGDEQYF. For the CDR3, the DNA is TGTGCCAGCTCTATATCGGGGGGGGACGAGCAGTACTTC.

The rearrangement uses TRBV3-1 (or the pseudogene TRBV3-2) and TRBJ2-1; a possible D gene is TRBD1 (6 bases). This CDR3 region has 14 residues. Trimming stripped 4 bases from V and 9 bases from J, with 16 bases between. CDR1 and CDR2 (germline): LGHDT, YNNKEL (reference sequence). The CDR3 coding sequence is TGTGCCAGCAGCCGATTTACAGGGACCGGTGAGCAGTTCTTC. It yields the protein CASSRFTGTGEQFF.

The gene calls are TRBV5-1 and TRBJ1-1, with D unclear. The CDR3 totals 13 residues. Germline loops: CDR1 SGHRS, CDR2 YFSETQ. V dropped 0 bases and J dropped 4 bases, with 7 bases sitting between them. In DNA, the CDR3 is TGCGCCAGCAGCTTGGATCCGACCACTGAAGCTTTCTTT. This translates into CASSLDPTTEAFF.

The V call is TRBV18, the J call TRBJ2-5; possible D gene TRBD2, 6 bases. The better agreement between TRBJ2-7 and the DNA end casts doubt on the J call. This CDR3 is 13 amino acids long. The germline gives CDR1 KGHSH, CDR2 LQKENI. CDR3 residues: CASSAEAGYEQYF. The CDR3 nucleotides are TGTGCCAGCTCAGCAGAGGCGGGGTACGAGCAGTACTTC.

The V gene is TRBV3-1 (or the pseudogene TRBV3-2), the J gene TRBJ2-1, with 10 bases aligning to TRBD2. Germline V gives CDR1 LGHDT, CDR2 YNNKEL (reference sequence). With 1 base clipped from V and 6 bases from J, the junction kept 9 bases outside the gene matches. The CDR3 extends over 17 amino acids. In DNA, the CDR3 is TGTGCCAGCAGCCAAGCTTTACTAGCGGGGCCCTCCAATGAGCAGTTCTTC. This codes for CASSQALLAGPSNEQFF.

The CDR3, as DNA: TGTGCCACCAGCAAGACCGGGACAGGGGGTTTGAACACTGAAGCTTTCTTT. Translated: CATSKTGTGGLNTEAFF. The V call is TRBV15, the J call TRBJ1-1; 11 nucleotides line up with TRBD1. The CDR3 spans 17 residues. Germline assignment: CDR1 LNHNV and CDR2 YYDKDF (reference sequence). V lost 4 bases to trimming and J lost 0 bases; unmatched junction nucleotides: 7.

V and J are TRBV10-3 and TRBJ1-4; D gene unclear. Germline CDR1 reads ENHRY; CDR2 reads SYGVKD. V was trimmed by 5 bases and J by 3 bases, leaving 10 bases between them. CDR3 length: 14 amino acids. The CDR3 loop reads CAISTAASNEKLFF. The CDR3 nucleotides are TGTGCCATCAGTACGGCAGCTTCTAATGAAAAACTGTTTTTT.

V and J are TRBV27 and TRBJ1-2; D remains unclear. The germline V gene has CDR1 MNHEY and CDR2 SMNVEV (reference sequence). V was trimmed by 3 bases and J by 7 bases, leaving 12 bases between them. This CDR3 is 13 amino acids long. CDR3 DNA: TGTGCCAGCAGTTTCGGGTCGATGGGTGGCTACACCTTC. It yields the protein CASSFGSMGGYTF.

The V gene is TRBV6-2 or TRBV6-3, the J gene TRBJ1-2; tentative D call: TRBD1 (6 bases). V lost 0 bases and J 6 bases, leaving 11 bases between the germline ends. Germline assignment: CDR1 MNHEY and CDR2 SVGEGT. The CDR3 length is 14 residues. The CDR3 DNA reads TGTGCCAGCAGTTACTCGGCAGGGGAAGATGGCTACACCTTC. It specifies CASSYSAGEDGYTF.

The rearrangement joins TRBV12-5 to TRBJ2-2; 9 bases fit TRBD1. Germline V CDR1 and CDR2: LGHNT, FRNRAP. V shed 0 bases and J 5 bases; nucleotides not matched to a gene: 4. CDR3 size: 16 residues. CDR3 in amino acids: CASGLVWTGETGELFF. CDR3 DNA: TGTGCTAGTGGTTTGGTATGGACAGGGGAAACCGGGGAGCTGTTTTTT.

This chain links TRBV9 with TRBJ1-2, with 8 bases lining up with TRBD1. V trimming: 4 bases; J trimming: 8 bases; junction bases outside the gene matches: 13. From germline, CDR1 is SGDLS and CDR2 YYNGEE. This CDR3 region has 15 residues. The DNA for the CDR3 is TGTGCCAGCAGCCCCCAGGGGGCAGGGGCGGACGGCTACACCTTC. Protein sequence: CASSPQGAGADGYTF.

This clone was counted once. The chain's CDR3 is CASRPSMNTEAFF. The CDR3 DNA reads as TGTGCCAGCAGGCCAAGCATGAACACTGAAGCTTTCTTT. The chain recombines TRBV6-5 with TRBJ1-1; D ambiguous. Germline assignment: CDR1 MNHEY and CDR2 SVGAGI. V was pared by 6 bases and J by 0 bases, with 8 bases between. The CDR3 runs to 13 residues.

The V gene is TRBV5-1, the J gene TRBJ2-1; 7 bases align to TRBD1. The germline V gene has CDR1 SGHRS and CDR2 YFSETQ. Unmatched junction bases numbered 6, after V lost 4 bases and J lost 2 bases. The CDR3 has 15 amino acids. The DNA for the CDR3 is TGCGCCAGCAGCAGCTCCGGGACAGCCTACAATGAGCAGTTCTTC. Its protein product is CASSSSGTAYNEQFF.

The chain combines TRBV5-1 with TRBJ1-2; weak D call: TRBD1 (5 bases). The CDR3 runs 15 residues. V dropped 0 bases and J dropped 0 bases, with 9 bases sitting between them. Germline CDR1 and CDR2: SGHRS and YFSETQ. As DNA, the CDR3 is TGCGCCAGCAGCTTGGAAGGGACCTCTAACTATGGCTACACCTTC. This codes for CASSLEGTSNYGYTF. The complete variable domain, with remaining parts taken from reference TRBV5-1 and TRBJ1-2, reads KAGVTQTPRYLIKTRGQQVTLSCSPISGHRSVSWYQQTPGQGLQFLFEYFSETQRNKGNFPGRFSGRQFSNSRSEMNVSTLELGDSALYLCASSLEGTSNYGYTFGSGTRLTVV.

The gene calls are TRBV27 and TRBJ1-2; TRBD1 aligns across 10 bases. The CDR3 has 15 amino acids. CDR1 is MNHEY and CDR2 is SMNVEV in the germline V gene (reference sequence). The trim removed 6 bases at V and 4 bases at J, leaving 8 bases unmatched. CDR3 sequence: CASSPRQGAVYGYTF. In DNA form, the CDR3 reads TGTGCCAGCAGCCCACGACAGGGGGCGGTCTATGGCTACACCTTC.

The CDR3: CAWSRGFNQPQHF. CDR3 DNA sequence: TGTGCCTGGAGTAGGGGGTTCAATCAGCCCCAGCATTTT. The J gene is TRBJ1-5, the V gene TRBV30; D perhaps matches TRBD1 (6 bases). The length of the CDR3 is 13 residues. V dropped 2 bases and J dropped 3 bases, with 8 bases sitting between them. The germline CDR1 and CDR2 sequences are GTSNPN and SVGIG (reference sequence). Using reference TRBV30 and TRBJ1-5 for the parts outside the CDR3, the full variable domain is SQTIHQWPATLVQPVGSPLSLECTVEGTSNPNLYWYRQAAGRGLQLLFYSVGIGQISSEVPQNLSASRPQDRQFILSSKKLLLSDSGFYLCAWSRGFNQPQHFGDGTRLSIL.

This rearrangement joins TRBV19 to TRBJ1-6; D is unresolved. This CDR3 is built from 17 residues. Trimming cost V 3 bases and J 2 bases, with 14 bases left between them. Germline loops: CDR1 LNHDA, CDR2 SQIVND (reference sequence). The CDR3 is CASSIRSEGTYNSPLHF. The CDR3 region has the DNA TGTGCCAGTAGTATCCGCAGCGAAGGAACCTATAATTCACCCCTCCACTTT. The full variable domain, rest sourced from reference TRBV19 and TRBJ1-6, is DGGITQSPKYLFRKEGQNVTLSCEQNLNHDAMYWYRQDPGQGLRLIYYSQIVNDFQKGDIAEGYSVSREKKESFPLTVTSAQKNPTAFYLCASSIRSEGTYNSPLHFGNGTRLTVT.

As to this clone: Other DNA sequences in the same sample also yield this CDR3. The CDR3 DNA follows: TGCGCCAGCAGCTTGGACGGGACAGATACGCAGTATTTT. Translating gives CASSLDGTDTQYF. This sequence joins TRBV5-1 and TRBJ2-3; D gene unclear. This CDR3 is built from 13 residues. From germline, CDR1 is SGHRS and CDR2 YFSETQ. V was clipped by 0 bases and J by 3 bases, with 5 bases between them.

Here the CDR3 DNA reads TGCGCCAGCACTCCGGGGGCGCCCACTGAAGCTTTCTTT. Residues: CASTPGAPTEAFF. This sequence joins TRBV5-1 and TRBJ1-1; perhaps TRBD1 as D (6 bases). This CDR3 is built from 13 residues. In germline, CDR1 is SGHRS, CDR2 YFSETQ. Trimming removed 6 bases from V and 4 bases from J, with 13 bases in between.

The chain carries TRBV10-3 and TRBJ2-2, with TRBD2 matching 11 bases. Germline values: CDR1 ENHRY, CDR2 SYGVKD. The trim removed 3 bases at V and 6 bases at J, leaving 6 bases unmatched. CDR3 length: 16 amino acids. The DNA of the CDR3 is TGTGCCATCAGTGAATCTAGCGGGGGGACCGCCGGGGAGCTGTTTTTT. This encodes CAISESSGGTAGELFF.